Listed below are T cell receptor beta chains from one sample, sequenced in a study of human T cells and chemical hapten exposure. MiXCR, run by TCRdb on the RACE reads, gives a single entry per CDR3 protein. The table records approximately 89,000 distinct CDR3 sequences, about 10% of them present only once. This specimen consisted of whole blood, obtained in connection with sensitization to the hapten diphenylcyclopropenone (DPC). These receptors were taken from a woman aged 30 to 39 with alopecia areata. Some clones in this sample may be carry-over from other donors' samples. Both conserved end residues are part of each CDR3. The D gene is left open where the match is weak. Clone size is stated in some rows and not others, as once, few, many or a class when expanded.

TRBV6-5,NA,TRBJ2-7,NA,CASSTHGARQYF,TGTGCCAGCAGTACCCACGGAGCGAGGCAGTACTTC
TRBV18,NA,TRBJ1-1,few,CASSPPQVLGNAEAFF,TGTGCCAGCTCACCACCGCAGGTTCTGGGTAACGCTGAAGCTTTCTTT
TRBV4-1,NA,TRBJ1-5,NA,CASSQEQINQPQHF,TGCGCCAGCAGCCAAGAACAGATCAATCAGCCCCAGCATTTT
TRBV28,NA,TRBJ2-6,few,CASRSLTGRWTGANVLTF,TGTGCCAGCAGGTCCCTTACAGGCCGGTGGACTGGGGCCAACGTCCTGACTTTC
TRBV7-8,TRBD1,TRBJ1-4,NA,CASSLGQGGVREKLFF,TGTGCCAGCAGCTTAGGCCAGGGGGGCGTAAGAGAAAAACTGTTTTTT
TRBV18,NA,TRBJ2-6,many,CASSPFSGPRSGANVLTF,TGTGCCAGCTCACCCTTTTCGGGGCCCCGGTCTGGGGCCAACGTCCTGACTTTC
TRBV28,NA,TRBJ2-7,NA,CASSLERREQYF,TGTGCCAGCAGTTTGGAGCGACGCGAGCAGTACTTC
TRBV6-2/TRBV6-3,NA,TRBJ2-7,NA,CASSAAHEQYF,TGTGCCAGCAGCGCGGCCCACGAGCAGTACTTC
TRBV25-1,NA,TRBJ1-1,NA,CASSEWGARVF,TGTGCCAGCAGTGAATGGGGGGCGCGGGTCTTT
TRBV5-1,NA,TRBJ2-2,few,CASRQGEFTGELFF,TGCGCCAGCAGACAGGGTGAATTCACCGGGGAGCTGTTTTTT
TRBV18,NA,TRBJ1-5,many,CASSPLDSSNQPQHF,TGTGCCAGCTCACCACTCGACAGCAGCAATCAGCCCCAGCATTTT
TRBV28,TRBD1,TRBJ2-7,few,CASRPGGREQYF,TGTGCCAGCAGACCAGGGGGCCGGGAGCAGTACTTC
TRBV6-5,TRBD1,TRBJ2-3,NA,CASSYRLVPGQHTDTQYF,TGTGCCAGCAGTTACAGACTTGTCCCGGGACAGCACACAGATACGCAGTATTTT
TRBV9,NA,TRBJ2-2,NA,CASSVGQRVRELFF,TGTGCCAGCAGCGTCGGCCAGAGGGTCAGGGAGCTGTTTTTT
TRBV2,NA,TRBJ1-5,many,CASSEIGPPMGQPQHF,TGTGCCAGCAGTGAAATAGGTCCCCCAATGGGACAGCCCCAGCATTTT
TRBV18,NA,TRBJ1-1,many,CASSPDGIVPDTEAFF,TGTGCCAGCTCACCAGACGGGATAGTACCGGACACTGAAGCTTTCTTT
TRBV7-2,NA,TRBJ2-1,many,CASSFTALSNEQFF,TGTGCCAGCAGCTTTACGGCCCTCTCCAATGAGCAGTTCTTC